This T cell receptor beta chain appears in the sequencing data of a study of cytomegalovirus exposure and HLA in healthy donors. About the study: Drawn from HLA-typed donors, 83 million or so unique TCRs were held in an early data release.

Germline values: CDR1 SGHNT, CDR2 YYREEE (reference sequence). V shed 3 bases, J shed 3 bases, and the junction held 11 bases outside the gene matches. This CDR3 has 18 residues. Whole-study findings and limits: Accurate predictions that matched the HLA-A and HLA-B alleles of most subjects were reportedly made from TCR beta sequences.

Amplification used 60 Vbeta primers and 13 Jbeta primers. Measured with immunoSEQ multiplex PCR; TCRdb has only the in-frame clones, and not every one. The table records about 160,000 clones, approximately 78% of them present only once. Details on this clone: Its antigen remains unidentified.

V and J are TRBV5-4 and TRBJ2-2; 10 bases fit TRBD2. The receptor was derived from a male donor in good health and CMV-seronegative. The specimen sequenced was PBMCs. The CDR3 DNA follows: TGTGCCAGCAGCTGGGGCCTAGCGAGCGGGAGGGACACCGGGGAGCTGTTTTTT. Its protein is CASSWGLASGRDTGELFF.